The rows below give T cell receptor beta chains drawn from one sample of a study of blood T cell repertoires in COVID-19. The assay was immunoSEQ multiplex PCR, and TCRdb's table has in-frame clones only and misses some. The sample carries fewer than 300,000 clones, approximately 90% recorded once. The specimen was peripheral blood. Receptors originate from a woman aged 35 to 49 who had recovered from COVID-19. The CDR3 runs from the conserved cysteine through the conserved F or W. D genes are given only for firm matches. Part of the rows lack a size; the others show once, few, many or a class for expanded clones.

clone size	D gene	V gene	J gene	CDR3 protein	CDR3 DNA
-	-	TRBV5-1	TRBJ1-5	CASSLRGTQPQHF	TGCGCCAGCAGCTTGCGCGGGACGCAGCCCCAGCATTTT
-	TRBD1	TRBV6-5	TRBJ1-1	CASSYSTGAEAFF	TGTGCCAGCAGTTACTCGACAGGGGCTGAAGCTTTCTTT
-	-	TRBV5-4	TRBJ2-7	CASSPRGAGYEQYF	TGTGCCAGCAGCCCCCGCGGGGCCGGTTACGAGCAGTACTTC
-	-	TRBV6-5	TRBJ1-1	CASRPAGGTEAFF	TGTGCCAGCAGACCGGCGGGAGGCACTGAAGCTTTCTTT
-	TRBD2	TRBV11-3	TRBJ2-1	CASSLLAGGRGNEQFF	TGTGCCAGCAGCTTGTTGGCGGGAGGGAGGGGGAATGAGCAGTTCTTC
-	TRBD1	TRBV7-3	TRBJ2-5	CASSLGAGGTQYF	TGTGCCAGCAGCTTAGGGGCAGGGGGGACCCAGTACTTC
-	-	TRBV7-2	TRBJ2-1	CASSPRETYNEQFF	TGTGCCAGCAGCCCCAGGGAAACCTACAATGAGCAGTTCTTC
once	TRBD1	TRBV18	TRBJ1-2	CTSLTGARTTSMGYTF	TGTACCAGCTTAACAGGGGCCCGAACTACCTCTATGGGCTACACCTTC
-	TRBD1	TRBV18	TRBJ1-5	CASSAPGQGANQPQHF	TGTGCCAGCTCAGCCCCGGGACAGGGGGCCAATCAGCCCCAGCATTTT
-	-	TRBV7-9	TRBJ1-2	CASSPVEGWKSYGYTF	TGTGCCAGCAGCCCCGTGGAGGGATGGAAGTCGTATGGCTACACCTTC
-	-	TRBV7-6	TRBJ1-5	CASSLRGPPDNQPQHF	TGTGCCAGCAGCTTACGTGGGCCGCCGGACAATCAGCCCCAGCATTTT
-	-	TRBV29-1	TRBJ2-5	CSVEGAGLETQYF	TGCAGCGTTGAAGGGGCGGGGCTGGAGACCCAGTACTTC
-	-	TRBV11-3	TRBJ1-3	CASSLVYPGNTIYF	TGTGCCAGCAGCTTAGTTTATCCTGGAAACACCATATATTTT
once	TRBD1	TRBV18	TRBJ2-1	CASSLPDRGSYNEQFF	TGTGCCAGCTCGCTTCCGGACAGGGGCTCCTACAATGAGCAGTTCTTC
-	TRBD1	TRBV19	TRBJ1-2	CASKGVGTDYGYTF	TGTGCCAGTAAGGGGGTCGGGACAGACTATGGCTACACCTTC
-	-	TRBV19	TRBJ2-6	CASSRGSGANVLTF	TGTGCCAGTAGTCGGGGCTCTGGGGCCAACGTCCTGACTTTC
few	TRBD1	TRBV27	TRBJ1-5	CASSLTTGGSNQPQHF	TGTGCCAGCAGTCTGACGACAGGGGGAAGCAATCAGCCCCAGCATTTT
-	-	TRBV7-9	TRBJ2-7	CASSGAGGRSYEQYF	TGTGCCAGCAGCGGAGCGGGCGGCCGCTCCTACGAGCAGTACTTC
once	-	TRBV19	TRBJ1-2	CASSIARGNYGYTF	TGTGCCAGTAGTATCGCTCGGGGTAACTATGGCTACACCTTC
-	-	TRBV19	TRBJ1-5	CASSPSNQPQHF	TGTGCCAGTAGCCCGAGCAATCAGCCCCAGCATTTT
once	TRBD2	TRBV10-3	TRBJ2-3	CAIGGLAGADTQYF	TGTGCCATCGGGGGACTAGCGGGAGCAGATACGCAGTATTTT
-	-	TRBV2	TRBJ1-3	CASSTSYSGNTIYF	TGTGCCAGCTCCACCAGTTACTCTGGAAACACCATATATTTT
-	-	TRBV30	TRBJ2-5	CAWSVGLGGETQYF	TGTGCCTGGAGTGTTGGGCTAGGAGGAGAGACCCAGTACTTC
-	-	TRBV7-9	TRBJ2-1	CASSLGGHSSHSSYNEQFF	TGTGCCAGCAGCTTAGGGGGACACTCCAGTCACAGCTCCTACAATGAGCAGTTCTTC
-	TRBD2	TRBV5-1	TRBJ2-3	CASSLGGRDTQYF	TGCGCCAGCAGCTTGGGCGGGAGGGATACGCAGTATTTT
few	-	TRBV7-9	TRBJ1-1	CATLGQPANTEAFF	TGTGCCACCCTCGGACAGCCCGCGAACACTGAAGCTTTCTTT
-	TRBD1	TRBV2	TRBJ2-1	CASSLQGAGGYNEQFF	TGTGCCAGCAGTCTCCAGGGGGCAGGGGGCTACAATGAGCAGTTCTTC
-	TRBD2	TRBV11-2	TRBJ2-5	CASSPTAGTPGETQYF	TGTGCCAGCAGCCCTACAGCGGGAACCCCTGGGGAGACCCAGTACTTC
-	-	TRBV11-2	TRBJ1-2	CASSPQGAYGYTF	TGTGCCAGCAGCCCCCAGGGTGCCTATGGCTACACCTTC
-	TRBD1	TRBV12-5	TRBJ1-2	CASGPSPGTGFGYTF	TGTGCTAGTGGTCCCTCGCCCGGGACAGGGTTTGGGTACACCTTC
-	-	TRBV7-9	TRBJ1-2	CASSYQTAAGSPNYGYTF	TGTGCCAGCAGCTACCAAACTGCCGCAGGGTCTCCTAACTATGGCTACACCTTC
-	-	TRBV29-1	TRBJ2-7	CSVLALAPTYEQYF	TGCAGCGTCCTCGCTCTAGCGCCTACCTACGAGCAGTACTTC
-	TRBD2	TRBV29-1	TRBJ2-5	CSVGGRREGQRTQYF	TGCAGCGTTGGGGGTCGGCGGGAGGGCCAAAGGACCCAGTACTTC
-	TRBD1	TRBV5-1	TRBJ1-1	CASSRGVRGSMNTEAFF	TGCGCCAGCAGCAGGGGGGTCAGGGGGTCCATGAACACTGAAGCTTTCTTT
-	TRBD2	TRBV6-5	TRBJ2-1	CASSRQRGLYNEQFF	TGTGCCAGCAGTCGTCAGCGGGGGCTCTACAATGAGCAGTTCTTC
-	TRBD1	TRBV6-5	TRBJ1-1	CASRDHRGPNTEAFF	TGTGCCAGCAGGGACCACAGGGGCCCCAACACTGAAGCTTTCTTT
-	TRBD1	TRBV11-2	TRBJ1-2	CASSHRGRTIGYTF	TGTGCCAGCAGCCACAGGGGGCGCACGATTGGCTACACCTTC
-	TRBD1	TRBV5-6	TRBJ2-2	CASSRQGGWSGELFF	TGTGCCAGCAGCCGACAGGGGGGATGGAGCGGGGAGCTGTTTTTT
-	-	TRBV5-1	TRBJ1-2	CASSLGAPGVAGYTF	TGCGCCAGCAGCTTGGGGGCCCCGGGGGTGGCTGGCTACACCTTC
-	-	TRBV5-4	TRBJ2-1	CASSLGRAGNEQFF	TGTGCCAGCAGCTTGGGGAGGGCTGGAAATGAGCAGTTCTTC
few	-	TRBV4-3	TRBJ2-2	CASSQDEGGPTGELFF	TGCGCCAGCAGCCAAGATGAAGGGGGTCCAACCGGGGAGCTGTTTTTT
-	TRBD1	TRBV3-1/TRBV3-2	TRBJ1-2	CASSQAPTGAGYGYTF	TGTGCCAGCAGCCAAGCGCCGACAGGGGCAGGCTATGGCTACACCTTC
-	-	TRBV5-4	TRBJ2-5	CASSLGHGGETQYF	TGTGCCAGCAGCTTGGGGCACGGCGGGGAGACCCAGTACTTC
-	-	TRBV9	TRBJ1-2	CASSVVAGPNYGYTF	TGTGCCAGCAGCGTAGTGGCAGGGCCTAACTATGGCTACACCTTC
-	-	TRBV10-3	TRBJ2-7	CAISDGQHYEQYF	TGTGCCATCAGTGATGGACAGCACTACGAGCAGTACTTC
-	TRBD1	TRBV19	TRBJ2-3	CASSQQGASTDTQYF	TGTGCCAGTAGCCAACAGGGGGCGAGCACAGATACGCAGTATTTT
once	TRBD1	TRBV11-2	TRBJ1-4	CASSIDRVEKLFF	TGTGCCAGCAGCATCGACAGGGTGGAAAAACTGTTTTTT
-	-	TRBV27	TRBJ1-4	CASSTRTGEKLFF	TGTGCCAGCAGTACCCGGACTGGGGAAAAACTGTTTTTT
-	TRBD1	TRBV29-1	TRBJ1-1	CSVQTGKMTEAFF	TGCAGCGTTCAGACAGGGAAAATGACTGAAGCTTTCTTT
-	-	TRBV4-1	TRBJ1-2	CASSQDPGGGNGYTF	TGCGCCAGCAGCCAAGATCCGGGGGGCGGGAATGGCTACACCTTC
-	-	TRBV15	TRBJ1-5	CATSRDLAEDQPQHF	TGTGCCACCAGCAGAGATCTGGCGGAAGATCAGCCCCAGCATTTT
-	-	TRBV7-3	TRBJ2-1	CASSPGWYQNNEQFF	TGTGCCAGCAGCCCCGGGTGGTACCAGAACAATGAGCAGTTCTTC
-	TRBD2	TRBV10-3	TRBJ2-1	CAISLRTSTSNEQFF	TGTGCCATCAGCCTTCGGACTAGCACATCCAATGAGCAGTTCTTC
-	-	TRBV7-3	TRBJ1-1	CASTTPGGDEAFF	TGTGCCAGCACCACCCCGGGGGGGGATGAAGCTTTCTTT
many	TRBD2	TRBV10-3	TRBJ2-3	CAISEGSGSTDTQYF	TGTGCCATCAGTGAGGGTAGCGGGAGTACAGATACGCAGTATTTT
-	-	TRBV7-9	TRBJ2-1	CASSHSETTQNEQFF	TGTGCCAGCAGCCATAGCGAGACAACCCAAAATGAGCAGTTCTTC
-	-	TRBV12-3/TRBV12-4	TRBJ1-2	CASSFSPLLGYTF	TGTGCCAGCAGTTTTAGTCCCCTACTGGGCTACACCTTC
-	TRBD2	TRBV29-1	TRBJ2-5	CSVGASGSGTQYF	TGCAGCGTTGGGGCTAGCGGGAGCGGGACCCAGTACTTC
-	-	TRBV7-2	TRBJ1-3	CASSFTGDSGNTIYF	TGTGCCAGCAGCTTTACGGGGGACTCTGGAAACACCATATATTTT
-	TRBD2	TRBV29-1	TRBJ2-3	CSVDARRGTDTQYF	TGCAGCGTTGACGCGCGGCGGGGGACAGATACGCAGTATTTT